This TCR beta chain originates from a study of OX40 agonist ivuxolimab in advanced cancers. Background for the entire study: Ivuxolimab, which targeted the costimulatory receptor OX40 (CD134), was an agonistic, fully human IgG2 monoclonal antibody. Peripheral TCRbeta sequencing aimed to test whether ivuxolimab altered TCR sequence diversity and caused clonal T-cell expansion. In the dose-escalation cohort, more than 75% of patients were male, and the mean age was around 60 years, with a range of roughly 23 to 85. Patients were allowed to have had prior anti-PD-1, anti-PD-L1 or anti-CTLA-4 therapy, and 30% to 50% of the dose-escalation patients had previously received checkpoint inhibitors. Intravenous ivuxolimab was administered to patients every 2 weeks at six dose levels: 0.01, 0.1, 0.3, 1.5, 3 and 10 mg/kg. Partial responses occurred in three dose-escalation patients, of whom one had hepatocellular carcinoma and two had cutaneous melanoma. Of the approximately 50 dose-escalation patients, hepatocellular carcinoma was present in about 20, melanoma in approximately 15, renal cell carcinoma in 9 and head and neck cancer in 9. The monotherapy dose-escalation portion (N ≈ 52 patients) of the phase I ivuxolimab trial is reported in the paper.

Worth noting for this clone: Its antigen has not been determined. No base quality values were provided; no much bigger clone lies one nucleotide off.

Including the terminal cysteine and phenylalanine, the CDR3 comprises 18 residues. Only CDR3 DNA remains: 54 bases, in frame from the first base. At the junction V is shortened by 1 base and J by 2 bases; bases outside the gene matches: 10. Per the germline V gene (reference sequence), LNHNV is the CDR1 and YYDKDF is the CDR2. For sequencing of the TCRbeta CDR3 region, genomic DNA was extracted from the sorted cells. The immunoSEQ Assay was used for sequencing of TCRbeta CDR3 regions. Held by TCRdb, this immuneACCESS table contains in-frame sequences only and omits some clones. Under half of the omission traces to an unresolved V gene where checked; the cause of the rest is unknown. Recorded for this sample are some 77,000 clones; just over 90% of them occurred a single time. The ten largest account for more than 4.5% of the sample. Patients with a history of autoimmune disease or receiving systemic immunosuppression were excluded from the trial. Peripheral blood for TCR sequencing was drawn from every dose cohort at baseline, at cycle 4 day 1 and at cycle 7 day 1. Samples came from an open-label, multicenter, first-in-human phase I dose-escalation trial of ivuxolimab. Adults with locally advanced or metastatic head and neck squamous cell, hepatocellular, melanoma or renal cell carcinoma were enrolled in the trial. Before TCR sequencing, CD4+ and CD8+ T cells were separately sorted from peripheral blood.

General study outcomes and caveats: Low levels of normalized T-cell clonal expansion were also shown by some nonresponding patients. At doses of 0.1 to 3.0 mg/kg, clonal expansion of both CD4+ and CD8+ T cells in blood was seen between baseline and week 6. Antigen specificity was not determined for the clonally expanded peripheral T cells. In the 0.1-3.0 mg/kg groups, partial responders were among the patients with the lowest normalized peripheral clonal expansion, particularly in CD8+ T cells. After ivuxolimab, expanded clones were on average more numerous among CD8+ T cells than among CD4+ T cells.

The receptor chain draws on TRBV15 and TRBJ2-1, with 8 central nucleotides matching TRBD2. This TCR derives from an adult with an advanced solid tumor such as melanoma, head and neck, liver or kidney cancer. The sequencing here drew on CD4+ or CD8+ T cells sorted from blood, taken in a trial of the OX40 agonist ivuxolimab. CDR3 region: CATSRGSGGIEPYNEQFF. The base sequence is TGTGCCACCAGCAGAGGATCGGGAGGGATCGAACCCTACAATGAGCAGTTCTTC.